This TCR beta chain was found in a study of T cell responses to AZD1222 COVID-19 vaccine. General study results and limits: Clonal diversity was possibly underestimated, and the donors were mostly white British, with more females.

Some clones are missing from TCRdb's copy, which holds only in-frame ones; the method was immunoSEQ multiplex PCR. The data contain 170,000 or so clones, 75% to 95% of them singletons. The CDR3 has 16 amino acids. Germline lookup yields CDR1 SGHTA and CDR2 FQGTGA. The V gene end was trimmed by 2 bases and the J gene end by 2 bases; junction bases not matched to a gene: 5. A note on this clone: Its matching antigen is unknown.

This chain joins TRBV7-3 and TRBJ2-3; 9 nucleotides agree with TRBD2. The sequences come from peripheral blood, collected on day 0 of AZD1222 vaccination. This clonotype was sampled from an adult in good health. This CDR3 is CASSLRLAGVTDTQYF. CDR3 sequence (DNA): TGTGCCAGCAGCTTACGGTTAGCGGGGGTCACAGATACGCAGTATTTT.